This T cell receptor (beta chain) was recovered during a study of T cell responses to AZD1222 COVID-19 vaccine. The method was immunoSEQ multiplex PCR; TCRdb's version includes in-frame clones alone and lacks a portion of them. The sample carries 95,000 to 150,000 clones, about 90% recorded once. The CDR3 extends over 14 amino acids. V lost 7 bases, J lost 7 bases, and 17 bases lay in between. The germline V gene encodes CDR1 MNHEY and CDR2 SVGAGI. The clonotype was recovered from an adult in good health. The J gene is TRBJ1-5, the V gene TRBV6-5; no firm D call. Sequencing used peripheral blood, obtained on day 0 of AZD1222 vaccination. In nucleotides, the CDR3 is TGTGCCAGCACCCGGTGGGAGGGAGGACAGCCCCAGCATTTT. This encodes CASTRWEGGQPQHF.